A single sample gave rise to the 32 T cell receptor beta chains below, sequenced in a study of Ad26.COV2.S vaccination and SARS-CoV-2 variants. Sequencing was performed with immunoSEQ multiplex PCR; in TCRdb, only in-frame clones are kept and a portion is missing. The profile shows about 680,000 clones, more than 70% of them singletons. Sample treatment: roughly 19 received Ad26.COV2.S at low or high dose, single or two shots; 5 received placebo; per-sample allocation not given. Sampling happened 63 days after the first vaccine or placebo injection. The material was peripheral blood, obtained in a trial of Ad26.COV2.S vaccine versus placebo. These receptor sequences come from a person aged 18-60 years who received the Ad26.COV2.S COVID-19 vaccine or a placebo.

The chain joins TRBV3-1 (or the pseudogene TRBV3-2) to TRBJ1-4; D remains unclear. Trimming pared 5 bases from V and 5 bases from J, leaving 9 bases between. Germline V gives CDR1 LGHDT, CDR2 YNNKEL (reference sequence). The CDR3 extends over 13 amino acids. The CDR3 spells CASSRRDNEKLFF. CDR3 nucleotide sequence: TGTGCCAGCAGCAGGAGAGACAATGAAAAACTGTTTTTT.

The V gene is TRBV24-1, the J gene TRBJ1-5; 7 bases are shared with TRBD1. CDR3 length equals 16 residues. V gave up 5 bases and J gave up 3 bases; unmatched junction bases: 9. Germline V lookup: CDR1 KGHDR, CDR2 SFDVKD. The CDR3 sequence: CATSAADREDNQPQHF. CDR3 coding DNA: TGTGCCACCAGTGCCGCAGACAGGGAAGACAATCAGCCCCAGCATTTT.

The chain's CDR3 is CASSYGQAQLSYNEQFF. CDR3 nucleotides: TGCGCCAGCAGCTACGGACAGGCACAGCTCTCCTACAATGAGCAGTTCTTC. The gene calls are TRBV5-1 and TRBJ2-1; 7 positions agree with TRBD1. Germline-derived CDR1 and CDR2 are SGHRS and YFSETQ. V lost 3 bases and J lost 0; bases outside the gene matches: 9. The CDR3 totals 17 residues.

This chain connects TRBV25-1 to TRBJ2-3, with D perhaps given as TRBD1 or TRBD2 (5 bases each). Germline CDR1 and CDR2: MGHDK and SYGVNS. This CDR3 has 15 residues. The ends were cut back, 1 base at V and 1 base at J, with 9 bases in the middle. The CDR3 reads CASSESPGRTDTQYF. The CDR3 coding sequence is TGTGCCAGCAGTGAATCTCCGGGGCGCACAGATACGCAGTATTTT.

The chain carries TRBV5-1 and TRBJ1-4, with D possibly matching TRBD1 (6 bases). The ends were cut back, 1 base at V and 6 bases at J, with 13 bases in the middle. CDR3 size: 15 residues. Per the germline V gene, CDR1 is SGHRS and CDR2 is YFSETQ. In DNA, the CDR3 is TGCGCCAGCAGCTTGTCGGGCAGGGGAGATGAAAAACTGTTTTTT. Translation: CASSLSGRGDEKLFF.

This rearrangement joins TRBV9 to TRBJ1-4; no clear D. The CDR3 totals 15 residues. Trimming left V 0 bases short and J 0 bases short, with 6 bases between. In germline, CDR1 is SGDLS, CDR2 YYNGEE. Written as DNA, the CDR3 is TGTGCCAGCAGCGTAGACGGTTCAACTAATGAAAAACTGTTTTTT. Its translation is CASSVDGSTNEKLFF.

This clone was recorded only once. The V gene is TRBV7-9, the J gene TRBJ2-7, with D perhaps TRBD2 (7 bases). The germline CDR1 and CDR2 sequences are SEHNR and FQNEAQ (reference sequence). The CDR3 sequence is 18 residues long. The ends were cut back, 3 bases at V and 5 bases at J, with 26 bases in the middle. The CDR3 spells CASSLDWGGLSIADEQYF. The CDR3 DNA reads as TGTGCCAGCAGCTTGGACTGGGGGGGCCTGAGCATAGCGGACGAGCAGTACTTC.

The J gene is TRBJ2-2, the V gene TRBV21-1; the table assigns TRBD2, which was not confirmed against the DNA. TRBV21-1 is noted as a pseudogene. The CDR3 totals 14 residues. CDR3 sequence reads: CASTKGMEAGELFF. The DNA for the CDR3 is TGTGCCAGCACTAAAGGAATGGAGGCCGGGGAGCTGTTTTTT.

The chain couples TRBV7-2 to TRBJ2-1, with D perhaps matching TRBD1 (7 bases). Germline V lookup: CDR1 SGHTA, CDR2 FQGNSA. This CDR3 spans 16 amino acids. Trimming took 5 bases from V and 4 from J, leaving 18 bases between them. CDR3 DNA: TGTGCCAGCAGCATAGACAGGGTAGCGGAGTACAATGAGCAGTTCTTC. Its protein product is CASSIDRVAEYNEQFF.

The rearrangement links TRBV12-3 or TRBV12-4 to TRBJ2-7; D is unresolved. This CDR3 spans 11 amino acids. Trimming pared 6 bases from V and 0 bases from J, leaving 3 bases between. The CDR3: CASSDSYEQYF. The DNA for the CDR3 is TGTGCCAGCAGCGACTCCTACGAGCAGTACTTC.

V usage is TRBV19 and J usage is TRBJ2-3; 11 nucleotides align to TRBD2. Germline values: CDR1 LNHDA, CDR2 SQIVND (reference sequence). The CDR3 contains 13 residues. V shed 5 bases and J 9 bases; nucleotides not matched to a gene: 4. CDR3 in amino acids: CASSSSGGRTQYF. The CDR3 nucleotides read TGTGCCAGTAGTTCTAGCGGGGGGCGGACGCAGTATTTT.

The V and J genes are TRBV24-1 and TRBJ2-1; D may correspond to TRBD1 or TRBD2 (6 bases each). Germline loops: CDR1 KGHDR, CDR2 SFDVKD. Trimming pared 3 bases from V and 9 bases from J, leaving 14 bases between. The CDR3 length is 14 residues. CDR3 loop: CATSDRQGRPEQFF. CDR3 DNA: TGTGCCACCAGTGATAGGCAGGGGAGGCCTGAGCAGTTCTTC.

The chain couples TRBV4-3 to TRBJ2-6; D unresolved. Trimming pared 5 bases from V and 0 bases from J, leaving 5 bases between. This CDR3 region has 14 residues. Germline V gene lookup returns CDR1 LGHNA and CDR2 YSLEER. The CDR3 is CASSMNSGANVLTF. Written as DNA, the CDR3 is TGCGCCAGCAGCATGAACTCTGGGGCCAACGTCCTGACTTTC.

V usage is TRBV7-2 and J usage is TRBJ2-1; 7 positions agree with TRBD1. V was pared by 5 bases and J by 6 bases, with 7 bases of the junction left unmatched. Germline CDR1 is SGHTA and CDR2 is FQGNSA. The CDR3 runs 14 residues. The CDR3 bases are TGTGCCAGCAGCCTCGACAGGGTGCCCAATGAGCAGTTCTTC. Residues: CASSLDRVPNEQFF.

The J gene is TRBJ2-5, the V gene TRBV7-8, with TRBD1 matching 8 bases. CDR1 and CDR2 from the germline V gene are SGHVS and FQNEAQ. The V segment lost 4 bases and the J segment 1 base; nucleotides outside the gene matches: 5. The CDR3 sequence is 15 residues long. The CDR3 reads CASSSDRGGQETQYF. The CDR3 nucleotides are TGTGCCAGCAGCTCCGACAGGGGCGGCCAAGAGACCCAGTACTTC.

The chain combines TRBV5-4 with TRBJ1-2; weak D call: TRBD1 (6 bases). The V gene's germline CDR1 is SGHNT and CDR2 YYREEE (reference sequence). V lost 10 bases and J 4 bases, leaving 17 bases between the germline ends. The CDR3 spans 13 residues. In DNA form, the CDR3 reads TGTGCCGGACCGGACGAGGGGGGCTATGGCTACACCTTC. It specifies CAGPDEGGYGYTF.

This clone appeared a single time. The CDR3 loop is CASRPPGVMDQETQYF. Written as DNA, the CDR3 is TGTGCCAGCAGACCTCCGGGAGTAATGGACCAAGAGACCCAGTACTTC. The chain uses TRBV25-1 and TRBJ2-5, with TRBD2 as a possible D gene (6 bases). V lost 6 bases, J lost 0 bases, and 17 bases lay in between. The CDR3 has 16 residues. CDR1 is MGHDK, CDR2 SYGVNS, per germline.

V gene TRBV19 combines with J gene TRBJ2-7; the D gene is possibly TRBD1 (5 bases). This CDR3 has 14 residues. From germline, CDR1 is LNHDA and CDR2 SQIVND (reference sequence). V was clipped by 5 bases and J by 2 bases, with 13 bases between them. CDR3 bases: TGTGCCAGTAGTTCAGGGCAGGCGACCTACGAGCAGTACTTC. It is translated as CASSSGQATYEQYF.

The chain couples TRBV5-1 to TRBJ2-3; possibly TRBD2 for D (6 bases). Germline V CDR1 and CDR2: SGHRS, YFSETQ. The V end was cut by 3 bases, the J end by 2 bases, with 16 bases between. This CDR3 has 16 amino acids. The CDR3 nucleotides read TGCGCCAGCAGCTCTCCATTAGCGGAACACACAGATACGCAGTATTTT. Protein: CASSSPLAEHTDTQYF.

The V gene is TRBV7-9, the J gene TRBJ2-7; D is ambiguous. With 3 bases removed from V and 2 bases from J, the gap between germline ends came to 8 bases. Germline CDR1 SEHNR, CDR2 FQNEAQ (reference sequence). The CDR3 is 13 residues long. The CDR3 nucleotides read TGTGCCAGCAGCTTGGGCAGCGCCTACGAGCAGTACTTC. This encodes CASSLGSAYEQYF.

This chain links TRBV6-5 with TRBJ1-4; D might be TRBD1 (6 bases). CDR3 length equals 15 residues. V was trimmed by 5 bases and J by 8 bases, leaving 18 bases between them. Per the germline V gene, CDR1 is MNHEY and CDR2 is SVGAGI. As DNA, the CDR3 is TGTGCCAGCAGTAATCAGGGGACGCTAGGGGAAAAACTGTTTTTT. Amino acid sequence: CASSNQGTLGEKLFF.

This chain uses TRBV3-1 (or the pseudogene TRBV3-2) with TRBJ1-1; TRBD1 matches 8 bases. Germline V gene data show CDR1 as LGHDT and CDR2 as YNNKEL (reference sequence). The V and J ends lost 5 bases and 1 base, in that order; junction bases with no gene match: 12. This CDR3 region has 17 residues. CDR3 in DNA: TGTGCCAGCAGCACACGGACAGGGTGGGGTGGGAACACTGAAGCTTTCTTT. Amino acids: CASSTRTGWGGNTEAFF.

V and J are TRBV7-6 and TRBJ2-5, with 8 bases that match TRBD2. The CDR3 sequence is 14 residues long. The V segment lost 5 bases and the J segment 5 bases; nucleotides outside the gene matches: 7. Germline V gene data show CDR1 as SGHVS and CDR2 as FNYEAQ. DNA of the CDR3: TGTGCCAGCAGCCCCGCAGCGGGGGTGGAGACCCAGTACTTC. Translation: CASSPAAGVETQYF.

The CDR3 sequence is CASSQGAGSSYNEQFF. CDR3 coding DNA: TGTGCCAGCAGCCAGGGAGCGGGCTCCTCCTACAATGAGCAGTTCTTC. The rearrangement links TRBV3-1 (or the pseudogene TRBV3-2) to TRBJ2-1, with D possibly being TRBD2 (6 bases). This CDR3 has 16 amino acids. V was clipped by 3 bases and J by 0 bases, with 12 bases between them. Germline CDR1 LGHDT, CDR2 YNNKEL (reference sequence).

The chain couples TRBV2 to TRBJ2-4; D remains unclear. Germline V CDR1 and CDR2: SNHLY, FYNNEI. V was clipped by 6 bases and J by 0 bases, with 9 bases between them. This CDR3 is 14 amino acids long. The CDR3 sequence: CASRDGLAKNIQYF. The CDR3 DNA is TGTGCCAGCAGGGACGGGTTAGCCAAAAACATTCAGTACTTC.

The chain uses TRBV3-1 (or the pseudogene TRBV3-2) and TRBJ2-4; 10 bases agree with TRBD1. The CDR3 loop spans 16 amino acids. V gave up 0 bases and J gave up 2 bases; unmatched junction bases: 1. Per the germline V gene, CDR1 is LGHDT and CDR2 is YNNKEL (reference sequence). Written as DNA, the CDR3 is TGTGCCAGCAGCCAAGAGGGACAGGGGACCAAAAACATTCAGTACTTC. Amino acid sequence: CASSQEGQGTKNIQYF.

The CDR3 protein is CASSPRQGGAETQYF. As DNA, the CDR3 is TGTGCCAGCTCACCAAGACAGGGAGGTGCGGAGACCCAGTACTTC. The chain links TRBV18 to TRBJ2-5; the D gene is possibly TRBD1 (7 bases). V lost 2 bases, J lost 5 bases, and 15 bases lay in between. Germline V gene data show CDR1 as KGHSH and CDR2 as LQKENI. The CDR3 length is 15 residues.

This clone was counted a single time. J is TRBJ1-6 and V is TRBV18, with D perhaps matching TRBD1 (5 bases). Germline V lookup: CDR1 KGHSH, CDR2 LQKENI. The V gene lost 1 base and the J gene lost 9 bases, with 19 bases spanning the gap. The CDR3 runs 17 residues. CDR3 bases: TGTGCCAGCTCACCACAGTCAATGGGGGATGGGAGTTCACCCCTCCACTTT. Its translation is CASSPQSMGDGSSPLHF.

The genes are TRBV11-2 and TRBJ2-7; D remains unclear. The germline V and J ends were trimmed by 2 bases and 2 bases, with 4 bases remaining between them. The CDR3 extends over 12 amino acids. CDR1 is SGHAT and CDR2 is FQNNGV in the germline V gene. The CDR3 loop reads CASSLLPYEQYF. The CDR3, as DNA: TGTGCCAGCAGCTTACTACCCTACGAGCAGTACTTC. Full variable domain (missing parts from reference TRBV11-2 and TRBJ2-7): EAGVAQSPRYKIIEKRQSVAFWCNPISGHATLYWYQQILGQGPKLLIQFQNNGVVDDSQLPKDRFSAERLKGVDSTLKIQPAKLEDSAVYLCASSLLPYEQYFGPGTRLTVT.

V and J are TRBV5-4 and TRBJ2-3, with no clear D. The germline gives CDR1 SGHNT, CDR2 YYREEE (reference sequence). The CDR3 contains 15 residues. The V end lost 4 bases, the J end lost 2 bases, and 14 bases lay between the germline ends. The CDR3: CASSEWRLATDTQYF. CDR3 sequence (DNA): TGTGCCAGCAGCGAGTGGCGTCTTGCCACAGATACGCAGTATTTT.

This rearrangement joins TRBV30 to TRBJ2-7; 7 bases are a match to TRBD2. CDR1 and CDR2 from the germline V gene are GTSNPN and SVGIG (reference sequence). Germline trimming cut 1 base from V and 6 bases from J; bases unmatched to any gene: 12. This CDR3 is built from 15 residues. The CDR3 region has the DNA TGTGCCTGGAGTGCCCCGGGGGGAATCCTACCCGAGCAGTACTTC. This gives the protein CAWSAPGGILPEQYF. Full variable domain (remainder filled in from reference TRBV30 and TRBJ2-7): SQTIHQWPATLVQPVGSPLSLECTVEGTSNPNLYWYRQAAGRGLQLLFYSVGIGQISSEVPQNLSASRPQDRQFILSSKKLLLSDSGFYLCAWSAPGGILPEQYFGPGTRLTVT.

This chain uses TRBV30 with TRBJ1-5; the D gene is possibly TRBD1 (5 bases). The length of the CDR3 is 12 residues. Germline CDR1 and CDR2: GTSNPN and SVGIG (reference sequence). Trimming stripped 5 bases from V and 7 bases from J, with 12 bases between. CDR3 DNA: TGTGCCTGGGACCAGGGTCAACAGCCCCAGCATTTT. Translation: CAWDQGQQPQHF.